This T cell receptor (beta chain) was obtained from a study of response to subunit inactivated influenza vaccine. Each CDR3 protein is one row after TCRdb ran MiXCR on the RT-PCR reads. Here the sample spans around 200,000 distinct CDR3 sequences, 9.2% being singletons. Germline CDR1 and CDR2: MDHEN and SYDVKM. V dropped 6 bases and J dropped 6 bases, with 18 bases sitting between them. The CDR3 spans 15 residues. With respect to this clonotype: Its antigen is not identified.

The study's findings and limits: It was suggested by the authors that few new T cells are recruited by each seasonal influenza vaccination.

Source: non-naive T cells sorted from PBMCs, taken on the day of vaccination. The rearrangement uses TRBV28 and TRBJ2-1, with D tentatively TRBD2 (6 bases). The TCR was taken from a man over 45 who received an inactivated influenza vaccine. The CDR3 region is CASSLPGLRSNEQFF. In DNA, the CDR3 is TGTGCCAGCAGCCTGCCGGGACTGAGGAGCAATGAGCAGTTCTTC.